These 9 T cell receptor beta chains were sequenced from one sample in a study of radiotherapy plus CTLA-4 blockade in lung cancer. The assay was immunoSEQ multiplex PCR, and TCRdb's table has in-frame clones only and misses some. The sample comprises more than 90,000 clones, 88% of which are singletons, and approximately 5% rests with the top ten. Sequences were derived from peripheral blood, sampled from a patient treated with radiotherapy plus ipilimumab. All receptors derive from a human donor with non-small cell lung cancer that progressed on radiotherapy plus ipilimumab.

This clone showed up just a few times. This sequence joins TRBV2 and TRBJ2-3; no reliable D call. Between the trimmed V and J ends, which lost 6 bases and 0 bases, there was a span of 7 bases. The CDR3 has 13 residues. In germline, CDR1 is SNHLY, CDR2 FYNNEI. The CDR3 region is CASRDTSTDTQYF. In nucleotides, the CDR3 is TGTGCCAGCAGAGACACAAGCACAGATACGCAGTATTTT.

This chain links TRBV19 with TRBJ2-3; 8 nucleotides line up with TRBD2. CDR3 length equals 16 residues. Germline V lookup: CDR1 LNHDA, CDR2 SQIVND (reference sequence). V gave up 4 bases and J gave up 4 bases; unmatched junction bases: 10. The CDR3 nucleotides read TGTGCCAGTAGTAAGATGGATCGAGCGGGGGCAGATACGCAGTATTTT. This encodes CASSKMDRAGADTQYF.

This chain uses TRBV2 with TRBJ2-3; D is uncertain. This CDR3 is 13 amino acids long. Trimming took off 6 bases at V and 0 bases at J, with 7 bases between the two ends. CDR1 is SNHLY, CDR2 FYNNEI, per germline. The CDR3 spells CASSDSSTDTQYF. Here the CDR3 DNA reads TGTGCCAGCAGCGACTCTAGCACAGATACGCAGTATTTT.

The chain has TRBV30 and TRBJ1-2; 10 bases line up with TRBD1. Germline-derived CDR1 and CDR2 are GTSNPN and SVGIG (reference sequence). J gave up 13 bases and V 0 bases, and 14 bases lay outside the gene matches. The CDR3 is 15 amino acids. As DNA, the CDR3 is TGTGCCTGGAGTGTACCTAGAGTGGGGACAGGGGTTTCCACCTTC. This translates into CAWSVPRVGTGVSTF.

The chain combines TRBV6-5 with TRBJ2-2, with a tentative D call TRBD1 (6 bases). Germline CDR1 MNHEY, CDR2 SVGAGI. There are 13 residues in the CDR3. The V gene lost 6 bases and the J gene lost 4 bases, with 9 bases spanning the gap. This chain's CDR3 is CASRYRATGELFF. The CDR3 nucleotides are TGTGCCAGCAGGTACAGGGCCACCGGGGAGCTGTTTTTT.

This chain joins TRBV7-9 and TRBJ2-1; the D gene could be TRBD1 or TRBD2 (5 bases each). The CDR3 contains 14 residues. CDR1 and CDR2 (germline): SEHNR, FQNEAQ (reference sequence). The germline V and J ends were trimmed by 5 bases and 4 bases, with 12 bases remaining between them. The DNA for the CDR3 is TGTGCCAGCAGCCCCCGAGGGGAGTACAATGAGCAGTTCTTC. Protein sequence: CASSPRGEYNEQFF.

The gene calls are TRBV5-1 and TRBJ2-5; 8 bases fit TRBD2. In germline, CDR1 is SGHRS, CDR2 YFSETQ. J gave up 5 bases and V 7 bases, and 13 bases lay outside the gene matches. The CDR3 totals 15 residues. This CDR3 reads CASQKTSGLPETQYF. DNA of the CDR3: TGCGCCAGCCAAAAAACTAGCGGCTTACCGGAGACCCAGTACTTC.

V is TRBV2 and J is TRBJ2-7; 9 nucleotides match TRBD2. With 10 bases clipped from V and 5 bases from J, the junction kept 12 bases outside the gene matches. Germline V gene lookup returns CDR1 SNHLY and CDR2 FYNNEI. The CDR3 has 14 residues. Written as DNA, the CDR3 is TGTGCCACTCTATTTATAGCGGGAGTAAACGAGCAGTACTTC. Translating gives CATLFIAGVNEQYF. Filled out from reference TRBV2 and TRBJ2-7, the complete variable domain reads EPEVTQTPSHQVTQMGQEVILRCVPISNHLYFYWYRQILGQKVEFLVSFYNNEISEKSEIFDDQFSVERPDGSNFTLKIRSTKLEDSAMYFCATLFIAGVNEQYFGPGTRLTVT.

The rearrangement uses TRBV7-9 and TRBJ2-1, with D maybe TRBD2 (6 bases). Germline assignment: CDR1 SEHNR and CDR2 FQNEAQ (reference sequence). The CDR3 totals 14 residues. V was clipped by 3 bases and J by 8 bases, with 14 bases between them. CDR3 protein: CASSLAEAGDEQFF. The CDR3, as DNA: TGTGCCAGCAGCTTGGCCGAAGCGGGCGATGAGCAGTTCTTC.